The 27 T cell receptor beta chains given below trace back to one sample, sequenced in a study of OX40 agonist ivuxolimab in advanced cancers. The assay was immunoSEQ multiplex PCR, and TCRdb's table has in-frame clones only and misses some. The sample contains tens of thousands of clones, roughly 90% of which appear only once. The input for sequencing was CD4+ or CD8+ T cells sorted from blood, taken in a trial of the OX40 agonist ivuxolimab. The receptors shown here come from an adult with an advanced solid tumor such as melanoma, head and neck, liver or kidney cancer.

This chain connects TRBV19 to TRBJ2-7; tentative D call: TRBD2 (6 bases). CDR1 is LNHDA and CDR2 is SQIVND in the germline V gene (reference sequence). V was trimmed by 1 base and J by 2 bases, leaving 12 bases between them. The CDR3 is 15 amino acids. CDR3 bases: TGTGCCAGTAGTATAGTAACGGCGGGAACCTACGAGCAGTACTTC. It codes for CASSIVTAGTYEQYF.

V usage is TRBV11-3 and J usage is TRBJ1-4; 8 nucleotides match TRBD1. V shed 6 bases, J shed 5 bases, and the junction held 8 bases outside the gene matches. The length of the CDR3 is 15 residues. CDR1 and CDR2 (germline): SGHNT, YENEEA. The CDR3 coding sequence is TGTGCCAGCAGTCTTCGGCAGGGGGCCAATGAAAAACTGTTTTTT. This codes for CASSLRQGANEKLFF.

In nucleotides, the CDR3 is TGTGCCAGCAGCCTCACCGGGGCCAACGTCCTGACTTTC. This sequence encodes CASSLTGANVLTF. The V and J genes are TRBV9 and TRBJ2-6; D gene uncertain. Trimming shortened V by 4 bases and J by 4 bases, and 6 bases separated the two germline ends. CDR1 is SGDLS, CDR2 YYNGEE, per germline. CDR3 length: 13 residues.

This clone was recorded a few times. The chain links TRBV5-4 to TRBJ2-3; perhaps TRBD2 as D (6 bases). Trimming took off 1 base at V and 6 bases at J, with 15 bases between the two ends. There are 15 residues in the CDR3. Germline V lookup: CDR1 SGHNT, CDR2 YYREEE (reference sequence). CDR3 sequence: CASSLIPGVGDTQYF. The CDR3, as DNA: TGTGCCAGCAGCTTGATTCCGGGAGTCGGGGATACGCAGTATTTT.

This chain joins TRBV19 and TRBJ1-5; D not certain. This CDR3 is 13 amino acids long. Trimming shortened V by 1 base and J by 4 bases, and 5 bases separated the two germline ends. Germline CDR1 reads LNHDA; CDR2 reads SQIVND (reference sequence). The CDR3 nucleotides are TGTGCCAGTAGTATAGGGATTAATCAGCCCCAGCATTTT. Protein: CASSIGINQPQHF.

The J gene is TRBJ2-3, the V gene TRBV5-1; TRBD1 matches 9 bases. This CDR3 region has 15 residues. V gave up 2 bases and J gave up 3 bases; unmatched junction bases: 4. Per the germline V gene, CDR1 is SGHRS and CDR2 is YFSETQ. CDR3 sequence reads: CASSFYRGRTDTQYF. The CDR3, as DNA: TGCGCCAGCAGCTTCTACAGGGGGCGGACAGATACGCAGTATTTT.

The V gene is TRBV11-3, the J gene TRBJ1-1; D is uncertain. V lost 2 bases and J lost 1, with 8 bases in between. The length of the CDR3 is 14 residues. Germline CDR1 and CDR2: SGHNT and YENEEA. The CDR3 nucleotides are TGTGCCAGCAGCTTATCCTATGGGAACACTGAAGCTTTCTTT. Translation: CASSLSYGNTEAFF. The full variable domain, its missing parts supplied by reference TRBV11-3 and TRBJ1-1, is EAGVVQSPRYKIIEKKQPVAFWCNPISGHNTLYWYLQNLGQGPELLIRYENEEAVDDSQLPKDRFSAERLKGVDSTLKIQPAELGDSAVYLCASSLSYGNTEAFFGQGTRLTVV.

This chain connects TRBV2 to TRBJ1-1, with 7 positions matching TRBD1. The CDR3 contains 15 residues. Per the germline V gene, CDR1 is SNHLY and CDR2 is FYNNEI. The J segment lost 1 base and the V segment lost 3 bases, leaving 5 bases of the junction unmatched. CDR3 bases: TGTGCCAGCAGTGACAGGGGGTTTACGAACACTGAAGCTTTCTTT. This gives the protein CASSDRGFTNTEAFF. Drawing the rest from reference TRBV2 and TRBJ1-1, the complete variable domain is EPEVTQTPSHQVTQMGQEVILRCVPISNHLYFYWYRQILGQKVEFLVSFYNNEISEKSEIFDDQFSVERPDGSNFTLKIRSTKLEDSAMYFCASSDRGFTNTEAFFGQGTRLTVV.

The V gene is TRBV28, the J gene TRBJ1-5, with 7 nucleotides matching TRBD1. J was trimmed by 5 bases and V by 7 bases; bases with no gene match: 8. The CDR3 is 14 residues long. CDR1 and CDR2 from the germline V gene are MDHEN and SYDVKM. The CDR3 DNA sequence: TGTGCCAGCAACCCAGGGGGGGATCATCAGCCCCAGCATTTT. It encodes CASNPGGDHQPQHF.

The chain links TRBV7-9 to TRBJ2-5, with a tentative D call TRBD1 (7 bases). With 5 bases removed from V and 4 bases from J, the gap between germline ends came to 20 bases. The germline V gene has CDR1 SEHNR and CDR2 FQNEAQ (reference sequence). The CDR3 loop spans 16 amino acids. The CDR3 sequence: CASSPSRQGGGETQYF. The CDR3 DNA is TGTGCCAGCAGCCCCTCTAGACAGGGAGGAGGAGAGACCCAGTACTTC.

The chain employs TRBV7-6 and TRBJ2-7; D ambiguous. Trimming removed 5 bases from V and 2 bases from J, with 10 bases in between. The germline gives CDR1 SGHVS, CDR2 FNYEAQ. The CDR3 loop spans 13 amino acids. CDR3 loop: CASSHALTYEQYF. The CDR3 region has the DNA TGTGCCAGCAGCCACGCGCTCACCTACGAGCAGTACTTC.

About this clone: Other DNA sequences in this sample translate to the same CDR3. V usage is TRBV28 and J usage is TRBJ2-7, with 12 bases fitting TRBD1. The CDR3 loop spans 15 amino acids. The junction had 5 bases not matched to a gene; V was cut back by 4 bases and J by 4 bases. Looked up from germline, CDR1 is MDHEN and CDR2 is SYDVKM. The CDR3 DNA reads as TGTGCCAGCAGTTCGCCGGGACAGGGGGCTTACGAGCAGTACTTC. Encoded protein: CASSSPGQGAYEQYF.

This sequence joins TRBV5-4 and TRBJ2-5; D perhaps matches TRBD2 (5 bases). V was clipped by 4 bases and J by 2 bases, with 15 bases between them. Looked up from germline, CDR1 is SGHNT and CDR2 is YYREEE (reference sequence). CDR3 size: 15 residues. As DNA, the CDR3 is TGTGCCAGCAGCCAAGATCTATGGGAGCAAGAGACCCAGTACTTC. Translation: CASSQDLWEQETQYF.

The CDR3 sequence: CASSTQALNTEAFF. The CDR3 DNA follows: TGTGCCAGTAGTACCCAGGCCTTGAACACTGAAGCTTTCTTT. The J gene is TRBJ1-1, the V gene TRBV19; D call uncertain. The germline V gene has CDR1 LNHDA and CDR2 SQIVND (reference sequence). V shed 4 bases and J shed 0 bases, with 9 bases lying between them. The CDR3 loop spans 14 amino acids.

The sample holds one count of this clone. The gene calls are TRBV11-3 and TRBJ2-2, with D perhaps TRBD1 or TRBD2 (6 bases each). V was trimmed by 8 bases and J by 0 bases, leaving 16 bases between them. The CDR3 is 16 residues long. Germline CDR1 SGHNT, CDR2 YENEEA. The CDR3 spells CASSLMGGANTGELFF. CDR3 sequence (DNA): TGTGCCAGCTCCCTTATGGGGGGCGCGAACACCGGGGAGCTGTTTTTT.

J is TRBJ2-3 and V is TRBV5-6; D is possibly TRBD1 (6 bases). CDR3 length equals 13 residues. V lost 4 bases, J lost 2 bases, and 8 bases lay in between. The germline V gene has CDR1 SGHDT and CDR2 YYEEEE. The CDR3: CASSRDNTDTQYF. The CDR3 nucleotides read TGTGCCAGCAGCCGGGACAACACAGATACGCAGTATTTT.

The chain combines TRBV27 with TRBJ1-4; unclear D gene. From germline, CDR1 is MNHEY and CDR2 SMNVEV (reference sequence). The CDR3 runs to 16 residues. Trimming shortened V by 5 bases and J by 3 bases, and 16 bases separated the two germline ends. DNA of the CDR3: TGTGCCAGCAGTCGGACGCTCGCCAGTGCTAATGAAAAACTGTTTTTT. Encoded protein: CASSRTLASANEKLFF.

The chain is built from TRBV5-1 and TRBJ2-7; D unclear. This CDR3 contains 14 residues. Germline values: CDR1 SGHRS, CDR2 YFSETQ. V lost 4 bases, J lost 0 bases, and 11 bases lay in between. The CDR3 protein is CASSPSHSSYEQYF. The CDR3 DNA follows: TGCGCCAGCAGCCCGAGCCATAGCTCCTACGAGCAGTACTTC.

The chain is built from TRBV6-6 and TRBJ1-4; D might be TRBD1 (5 bases). The CDR3 contains 13 residues. V gave up 10 bases and J gave up 3 bases, with 12 bases separating them. The V gene's germline CDR1 is MNHNY and CDR2 SVGAGI (reference sequence). CDR3 coding DNA: TGTGCCACCCGGGGAGGGGCTAATGAAAAACTGTTTTTT. This translates into CATRGGANEKLFF.

The chain carries TRBV10-2 and TRBJ2-3, with no clear D. From germline, CDR1 is WSHSY and CDR2 SAAADI. V shed 5 bases and J shed 6 bases, with 15 bases lying between them. The CDR3 has 14 amino acids. CDR3 DNA sequence: TGCGCCAGCAGTAAAGCGAATGCTTGGGATACGCAGTATTTT. This codes for CASSKANAWDTQYF.

The chain carries TRBV4-2 and TRBJ1-3, with TRBD1 as a possible D gene (5 bases). Per germline, CDR1 LGHNA and CDR2 YNFKEQ. V lost 1 base and J 0 bases, leaving 10 bases between the germline ends. There are 16 residues in the CDR3. The CDR3 reads CASSQGTRHSGNTIYF. The DNA of the CDR3 is TGTGCCAGCAGCCAAGGGACAAGGCACTCTGGAAACACCATATATTTT.

The CDR3 here is CASSPLAVAASYNEQFF. In DNA form, the CDR3 reads TGCGCCAGCAGCCCGTTAGCGGTGGCGGCATCCTACAATGAGCAGTTCTTC. J is TRBJ2-1 and V is TRBV4-1; possibly TRBD2 for D (6 bases). Trimming took 4 bases from V and 1 from J, leaving 17 bases between them. Per the germline V gene, CDR1 is MGHRA and CDR2 is YSYEKL. The CDR3 covers 17 residues.

This clone was seen more than once but under ten times. The J gene is TRBJ2-5, the V gene TRBV19, with a weak D call TRBD2 (6 bases). There are 14 residues in the CDR3. The V and J ends lost 3 bases and 5 bases respectively, with 13 bases between them. The germline gives CDR1 LNHDA, CDR2 SQIVND (reference sequence). The CDR3 protein is CASSMGTLSETQYF. In DNA, the CDR3 is TGTGCCAGTAGTATGGGGACTCTTAGCGAGACCCAGTACTTC. The entire variable domain, with the rest obtained from reference TRBV19 and TRBJ2-5, is as follows: DGGITQSPKYLFRKEGQNVTLSCEQNLNHDAMYWYRQDPGQGLRLIYYSQIVNDFQKGDIAEGYSVSREKKESFPLTVTSAQKNPTAFYLCASSMGTLSETQYFGPGTRLLVL.

This clone showed up just once. The genes are TRBV7-2 and TRBJ2-1; D is perhaps TRBD2 (5 bases). The germline V gene encodes CDR1 SGHTA and CDR2 FQGNSA. V was pared by 4 bases and J by 6 bases, with 10 bases between. The CDR3 extends over 13 amino acids. The CDR3 region has the DNA TGTGCCAGCAGCTCCTGGGAGCTCAATGAGCAGTTCTTC. It encodes CASSSWELNEQFF.

The chain carries TRBV5-8 and TRBJ1-4, with D perhaps matching TRBD1 (5 bases). The CDR3 totals 17 residues. The germline V gene has CDR1 SGHTS and CDR2 YDEGEE. V shed 2 bases and J shed 0 bases, with 14 bases lying between them. The CDR3 sequence is CASSFGTQPATNEKLFF. The CDR3 DNA reads as TGTGCCAGCAGCTTCGGGACCCAGCCCGCAACTAATGAAAAACTGTTTTTT.

The count of this clone is one. The J gene is TRBJ2-1, the V gene TRBV7-9, with 11 bases matching TRBD2. V lost 3 bases to trimming and J lost 5 bases; unmatched junction nucleotides: 9. Germline loops: CDR1 SEHNR, CDR2 FQNEAQ (reference sequence). The CDR3 is 17 amino acids. The CDR3 loop reads CASSLVSGGAADNEQFF. CDR3 in DNA: TGTGCCAGCAGCTTGGTTAGCGGGGGGGCCGCAGACAATGAGCAGTTCTTC.

A single count supports this clone. V usage is TRBV5-1 and J usage is TRBJ1-5; TRBD1 might be the D (6 bases). The CDR3 spans 14 residues. Germline values: CDR1 SGHRS, CDR2 YFSETQ. Between the trimmed V and J ends, which lost 0 bases and 7 bases, there was a span of 11 bases. CDR3 in DNA: TGCGCCAGCAGCTTGGGGGACCAGGGGCAGCCCCAGCATTTT. Translated: CASSLGDQGQPQHF.